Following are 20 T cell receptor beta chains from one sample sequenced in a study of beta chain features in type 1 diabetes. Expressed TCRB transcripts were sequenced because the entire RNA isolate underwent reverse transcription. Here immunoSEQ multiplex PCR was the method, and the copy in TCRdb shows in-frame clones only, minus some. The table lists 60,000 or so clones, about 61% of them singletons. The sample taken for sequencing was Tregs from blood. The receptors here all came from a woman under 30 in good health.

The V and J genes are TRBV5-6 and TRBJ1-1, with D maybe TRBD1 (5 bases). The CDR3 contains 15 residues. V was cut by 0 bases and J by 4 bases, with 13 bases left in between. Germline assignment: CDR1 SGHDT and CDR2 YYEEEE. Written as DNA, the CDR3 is TGTGCCAGCAGCTTGGATGCAGGGCTGGGCACTGAAGCTTTCTTT. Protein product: CASSLDAGLGTEAFF.

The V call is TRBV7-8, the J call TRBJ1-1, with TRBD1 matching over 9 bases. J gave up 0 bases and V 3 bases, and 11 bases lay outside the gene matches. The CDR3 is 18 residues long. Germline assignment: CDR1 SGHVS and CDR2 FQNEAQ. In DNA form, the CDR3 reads TGTGCCAGCAGCTTCAGGGCTGGGACAGGGCTGATGAACACTGAAGCTTTCTTT. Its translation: CASSFRAGTGLMNTEAFF. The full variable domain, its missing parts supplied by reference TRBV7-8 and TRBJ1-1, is GAGVSQSPRYKVAKRGQDVALRCDPISGHVSLFWYQQALGQGPEFLTYFQNEAQLDKSGLPSDRFFAERPEGSVSTLKIQRTQQEDSAVYLCASSFRAGTGLMNTEAFFGQGTRLTVV.

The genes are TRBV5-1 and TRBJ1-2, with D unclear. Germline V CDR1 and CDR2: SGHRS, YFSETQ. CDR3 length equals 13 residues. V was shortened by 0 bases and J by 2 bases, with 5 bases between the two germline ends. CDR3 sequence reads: CASSLEQNYGYTF. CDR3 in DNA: TGCGCCAGCAGCTTGGAACAAAACTATGGCTACACCTTC.

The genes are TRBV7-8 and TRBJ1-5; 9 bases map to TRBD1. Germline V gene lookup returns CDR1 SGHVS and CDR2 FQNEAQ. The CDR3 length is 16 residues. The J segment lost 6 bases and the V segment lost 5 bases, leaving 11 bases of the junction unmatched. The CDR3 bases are TGTGCCAGCAGCCAACAGGGGGCGGGATTTAGTCAGCCCCAGCATTTT. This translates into CASSQQGAGFSQPQHF.

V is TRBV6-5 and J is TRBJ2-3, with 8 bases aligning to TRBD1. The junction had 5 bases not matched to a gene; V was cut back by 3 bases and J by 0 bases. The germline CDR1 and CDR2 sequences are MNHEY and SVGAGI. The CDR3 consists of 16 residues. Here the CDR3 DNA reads TGTGCCAGCAGTTATCACAGGGGGATAAGCACAGATACGCAGTATTTT. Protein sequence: CASSYHRGISTDTQYF.

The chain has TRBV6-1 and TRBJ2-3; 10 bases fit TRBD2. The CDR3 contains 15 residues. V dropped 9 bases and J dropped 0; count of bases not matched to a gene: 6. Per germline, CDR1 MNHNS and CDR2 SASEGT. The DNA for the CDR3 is TGTGCCAGTCTGGGACTAGCGATTAGCACAGATACGCAGTATTTT. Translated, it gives CASLGLAISTDTQYF.

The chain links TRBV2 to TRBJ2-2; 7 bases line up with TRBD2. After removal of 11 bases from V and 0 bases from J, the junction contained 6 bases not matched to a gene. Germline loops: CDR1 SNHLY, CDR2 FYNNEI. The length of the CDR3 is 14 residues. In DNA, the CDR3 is TGTGCCCAACACGGGAGGACGAACACCGGGGAGCTGTTTTTT. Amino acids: CAQHGRTNTGELFF.

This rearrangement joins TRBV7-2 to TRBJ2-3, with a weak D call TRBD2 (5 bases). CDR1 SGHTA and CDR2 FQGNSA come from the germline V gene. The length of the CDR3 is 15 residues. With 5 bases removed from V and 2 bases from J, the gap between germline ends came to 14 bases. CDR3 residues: CASSVVSGVTDTQYF. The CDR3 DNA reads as TGTGCCAGCAGCGTAGTCTCCGGGGTCACAGATACGCAGTATTTT.

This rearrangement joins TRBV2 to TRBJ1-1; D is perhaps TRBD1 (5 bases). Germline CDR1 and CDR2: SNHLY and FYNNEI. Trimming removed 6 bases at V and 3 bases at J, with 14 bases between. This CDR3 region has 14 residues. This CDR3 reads CASSVLFRDTEAFF. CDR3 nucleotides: TGTGCCAGCAGCGTCTTGTTCAGGGACACTGAAGCTTTCTTT.

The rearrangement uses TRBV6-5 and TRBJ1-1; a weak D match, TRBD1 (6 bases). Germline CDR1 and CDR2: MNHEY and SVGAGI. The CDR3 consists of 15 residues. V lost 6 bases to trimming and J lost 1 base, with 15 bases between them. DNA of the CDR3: TGTGCCAGCAGGATCCGAACAGGGTGGAACACTGAAGCTTTCTTT. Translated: CASRIRTGWNTEAFF.

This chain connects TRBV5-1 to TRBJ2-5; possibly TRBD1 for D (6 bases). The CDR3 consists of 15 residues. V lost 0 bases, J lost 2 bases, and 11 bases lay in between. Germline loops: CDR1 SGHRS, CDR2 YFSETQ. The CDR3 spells CASSLGLGQQETQYF. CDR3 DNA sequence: TGCGCCAGCAGCTTGGGACTGGGACAACAAGAGACCCAGTACTTC. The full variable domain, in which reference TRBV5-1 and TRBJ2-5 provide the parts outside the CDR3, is KAGVTQTPRYLIKTRGQQVTLSCSPISGHRSVSWYQQTPGQGLQFLFEYFSETQRNKGNFPGRFSGRQFSNSRSEMNVSTLELGDSALYLCASSLGLGQQETQYFGPGTRLLVL.

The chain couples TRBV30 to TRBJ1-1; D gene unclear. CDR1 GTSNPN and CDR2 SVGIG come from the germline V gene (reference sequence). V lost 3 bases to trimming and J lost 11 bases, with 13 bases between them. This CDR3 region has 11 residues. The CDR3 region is CAWSAWAGAFF. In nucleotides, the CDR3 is TGTGCCTGGAGCGCTTGGGCGGGGGCTTTCTTT. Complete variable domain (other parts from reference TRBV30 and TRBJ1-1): SQTIHQWPATLVQPVGSPLSLECTVEGTSNPNLYWYRQAAGRGLQLLFYSVGIGQISSEVPQNLSASRPQDRQFILSSKKLLLSDSGFYLCAWSAWAGAFFGQGTRLTVV.

This CDR3 reads CASSLGGEETQYF. The CDR3 DNA is TGCGCCAGCAGCTTGGGGGGGGAAGAGACCCAGTACTTC. This chain connects TRBV5-1 to TRBJ2-5; TRBD2 might be the D (6 bases). The CDR3 covers 13 residues. Per the germline V gene, CDR1 is SGHRS and CDR2 is YFSETQ. Trimming shortened V by 0 bases and J by 3 bases, and 6 bases separated the two germline ends.

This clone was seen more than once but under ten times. The CDR3 DNA sequence: TGTGCCTGGAGTGTACGGCGGGACACTGAAGCTTTCTTT. Residues: CAWSVRRDTEAFF. V is TRBV30 and J is TRBJ1-1, with unresolved D. There are 13 residues in the CDR3. V gave up 0 bases and J gave up 3 bases, with 8 bases separating them. The germline gives CDR1 GTSNPN, CDR2 SVGIG (reference sequence).

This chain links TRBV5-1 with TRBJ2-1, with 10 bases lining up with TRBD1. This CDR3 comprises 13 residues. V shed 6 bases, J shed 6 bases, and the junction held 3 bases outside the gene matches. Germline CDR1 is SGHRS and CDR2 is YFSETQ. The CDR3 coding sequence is TGCGCCAGCATGGGACAGGGGATCAATGAGCAGTTCTTC. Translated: CASMGQGINEQFF.

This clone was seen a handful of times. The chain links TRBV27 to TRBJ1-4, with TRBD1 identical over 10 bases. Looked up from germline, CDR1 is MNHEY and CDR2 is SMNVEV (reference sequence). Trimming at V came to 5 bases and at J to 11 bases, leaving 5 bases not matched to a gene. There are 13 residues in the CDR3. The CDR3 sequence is CASSLTTGGKLFF. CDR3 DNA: TGTGCCAGCAGTCTAACGACAGGGGGCAAACTGTTTTTT.

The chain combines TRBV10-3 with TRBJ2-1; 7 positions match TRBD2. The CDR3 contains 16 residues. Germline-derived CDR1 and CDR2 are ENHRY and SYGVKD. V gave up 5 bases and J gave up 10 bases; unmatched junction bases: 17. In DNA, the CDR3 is TGTGCCATCAGTATAAAAGGTCGAGGGAGGGCCGGCGAGCAGTTCTTC. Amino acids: CAISIKGRGRAGEQFF.

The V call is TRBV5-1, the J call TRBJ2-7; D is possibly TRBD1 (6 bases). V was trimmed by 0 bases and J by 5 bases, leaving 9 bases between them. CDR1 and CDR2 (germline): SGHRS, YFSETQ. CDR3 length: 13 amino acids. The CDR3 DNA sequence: TGCGCCAGCAGCTTGGACAGGGCTAACGAGCAGTACTTC. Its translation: CASSLDRANEQYF.

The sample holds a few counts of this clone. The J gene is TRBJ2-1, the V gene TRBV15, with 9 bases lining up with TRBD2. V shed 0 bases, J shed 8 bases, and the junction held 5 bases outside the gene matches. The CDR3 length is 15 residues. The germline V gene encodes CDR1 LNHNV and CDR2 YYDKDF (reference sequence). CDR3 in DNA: TGTGCCACCAGCAGAGATCTTGGGACTAGCCATGAGCAGTTCTTC. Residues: CATSRDLGTSHEQFF.

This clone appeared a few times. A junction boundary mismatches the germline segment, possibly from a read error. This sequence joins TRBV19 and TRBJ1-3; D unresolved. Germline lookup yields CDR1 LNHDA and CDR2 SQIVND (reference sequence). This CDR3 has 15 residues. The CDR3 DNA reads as TGTGCCAGTAGTCTAGACTCCGGCTCTGGAAACACCATATATTTT. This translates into CASSLDSGSGNTIYF.